This is a list of T cell receptor beta chains from one sample in a study of blood T cell repertoires in COVID-19. Assay: immunoSEQ multiplex PCR; the TCRdb copy retains only in-frame clones and omits some. The table has 180,000 or so clones, almost 90% seen once. Sequenced sample: peripheral blood. These receptors were collected from a man aged 18 to 29 with active or convalescent COVID-19. CDR3s include the opening cysteine and the closing phenylalanine or tryptophan. The D gene is left open where the match is weak. Expanded clones get a size class; other rows say once, few or many, or leave the size out.

CDR3aa | CDR3nt | d_gene | j_gene | abundance | v_gene
CASTAALGSYEQYF | TGTGCCAGCACCGCGGCTCTTGGGAGCTACGAGCAGTACTTC | . | TRBJ2-7 | . | TRBV7-2
CASSQDTGGEEQYF | TGCGCCAGCAGCCAAGATACAGGGGGCGAGGAGCAGTACTTC | TRBD1 | TRBJ2-7 | once | TRBV4-3
CASSMGQGAAEAFF | TGTGCCAGCAGTATGGGACAGGGTGCCGCTGAAGCTTTCTTT | TRBD1 | TRBJ1-1 | . | TRBV27
CAIGTGDFSEQYF | TGTGCCATTGGGACAGGGGATTTTAGCGAGCAGTACTTC | TRBD1 | TRBJ2-7 | . | TRBV10-3
CASSPGGGTVDEQYF | TGTGCCAGCAGCCCAGGAGGGGGCACCGTGGACGAGCAGTACTTC | . | TRBJ2-7 | . | TRBV11-3
CASSQDNRGRGYTF | TGTGCCAGCAGCCAAGATAATAGGGGGCGGGGCTACACCTTC | TRBD1 | TRBJ1-2 | . | TRBV3-1/TRBV3-2
CASSPPASGQETQYF | TGTGCCAGCTCACCACCTGCTAGCGGCCAAGAGACCCAGTACTTC | TRBD2 | TRBJ2-5 | . | TRBV18
CASSTDTKTQYF | TGTGCCAGCAGCACGGACACCAAGACCCAGTACTTC | . | TRBJ2-5 | . | TRBV27
CASSWAAEKLFF | TGTGCCAGCAGCTGGGCAGCCGAAAAACTGTTTTTT | . | TRBJ1-4 | . | TRBV7-9
CASSLTGRTEAFF | TGTGCCAGCAGTCTAACAGGTAGGACTGAAGCTTTCTTT | . | TRBJ1-1 | . | TRBV12-3/TRBV12-4
CARMKLAGSTDTQYF | TGTGCCAGGATGAAACTAGCGGGGTCCACAGATACGCAGTATTTT | TRBD2 | TRBJ2-3 | . | TRBV2
CATQPRDRGNTEAFF | TGTGCCACCCAACCCAGGGACAGGGGGAACACTGAAGCTTTCTTT | TRBD1 | TRBJ1-1 | . | TRBV10-3
CSADRGYGYTF | TGCAGCGCTGACAGGGGGTATGGCTACACCTTC | TRBD1 | TRBJ1-2 | . | TRBV29-1
CASSLGQPGNTIYF | TGCGCCAGCAGCTTGGGACAGCCTGGAAACACCATATATTTT | . | TRBJ1-3 | . | TRBV5-1
CASSYLTGTSRDEQYF | TGTGCCAGCAGTTACTTAACCGGGACTAGCCGGGACGAGCAGTACTTC | TRBD2 | TRBJ2-7 | . | TRBV6-6
CASSGGGLAGLKYFF | TGTGCCAGCAGTGGGGGGGGACTAGCGGGACTTAAGTACTTCTTC | TRBD2 | TRBJ2-1 | . | TRBV2
CASCPGTEGNTIYF | TGTGCCAGTTGTCCCGGGACAGAAGGAAACACCATATATTTT | TRBD1 | TRBJ1-3 | . | TRBV19
CSVDLRSSTDTQYF | TGCAGCGTTGACTTGCGGAGTAGCACAGATACGCAGTATTTT | . | TRBJ2-3 | . | TRBV29-1
CSAPGDSLDTQYF | TGCAGCGCCCCGGGGGACTCCTTAGATACGCAGTATTTT | . | TRBJ2-3 | . | TRBV29-1
CASSYPEYEQYF | TGTGCCAGCAGTTACCCCGAGTACGAGCAGTACTTC | . | TRBJ2-7 | . | TRBV6-2/TRBV6-3
CSVDRGEVTEAFF | TGCAGCGTTGACAGGGGTGAGGTCACTGAAGCTTTCTTT | . | TRBJ1-1 | . | TRBV29-1